These 14 T cell receptor beta chains were sequenced from one sample in a study of cytomegalovirus exposure and HLA in healthy donors. The PCR made use of 60 Vbeta and 13 Jbeta primers. This table comes from immunoSEQ multiplex PCR, and its TCRdb copy is limited to in-frame clones, with some not included. The sample has approximately 120,000 clones; roughly 74% are singletons. Sequencing used PBMCs. The receptors originated from a woman between 45 and 60 years old in good health and CMV-seropositive.

This clone was recorded only once. The chain joins TRBV18 to TRBJ1-3, with a possible D match to TRBD1 (5 bases). V lost 6 bases and J 0 bases, leaving 15 bases between the germline ends. This CDR3 has 16 residues. The germline gives CDR1 KGHSH, CDR2 LQKENI. The CDR3 is CASSGSAGPSGNTIYF. The CDR3 DNA reads TGTGCCAGCTCCGGCTCCGCAGGGCCCTCTGGAAACACCATATATTTT.

The gene calls are TRBV28 and TRBJ1-2, with unresolved D. CDR1 is MDHEN and CDR2 is SYDVKM in the germline V gene. The V end lost 9 bases, the J end lost 4 bases, and 18 bases lay between the germline ends. The CDR3 sequence is 14 residues long. The CDR3 bases are TGTGCCAGTAATGGTCAAGGAGAACTCTATGGCTACACCTTC. Translation: CASNGQGELYGYTF.

J is TRBJ2-1 and V is TRBV5-6; TRBD2 aligns across 8 bases. Trimming cost V 5 bases and J 4 bases; bases outside gene matches: 8. The CDR3 loop spans 15 amino acids. Germline assignment: CDR1 SGHDT and CDR2 YYEEEE. The CDR3 protein is CASRYSGGIYNEQFF. The CDR3 bases are TGTGCCAGCAGGTACAGCGGGGGAATTTACAATGAGCAGTTCTTC.

The rearrangement joins TRBV6-1 to TRBJ2-1; maybe TRBD1 (6 bases). This CDR3 has 13 residues. The V and J ends lost 8 bases and 4 bases respectively, with 12 bases between them. CDR1 and CDR2 from the germline V gene are MNHNS and SASEGT. Here the CDR3 reads CASGGTPYNEQFF. The CDR3 bases are TGTGCCAGCGGTGGGACACCTTACAATGAGCAGTTCTTC.

The chain is built from TRBV2 and TRBJ2-5; perhaps TRBD2 as D (7 bases). V lost 4 bases, J lost 3 bases, and 18 bases lay in between. CDR1 is SNHLY, CDR2 FYNNEI, per germline. This CDR3 contains 16 residues. The CDR3 reads CASSALGGTLKETQYF. The CDR3 DNA sequence: TGTGCCAGCAGTGCGTTGGGGGGGACATTAAAAGAGACCCAGTACTTC. The entire variable domain, with the rest obtained from reference TRBV2 and TRBJ2-5, is as follows: EPEVTQTPSHQVTQMGQEVILRCVPISNHLYFYWYRQILGQKVEFLVSFYNNEISEKSEIFDDQFSVERPDGSNFTLKIRSTKLEDSAMYFCASSALGGTLKETQYFGPGTRLLVL.

The gene calls are TRBV25-1 and TRBJ2-7; 9 nucleotides match TRBD1. From germline, CDR1 is MGHDK and CDR2 SYGVNS. Losses at the gene ends were 4 bases for V and 3 bases for J; bases not matched to a gene: 7. The CDR3 is made up of 15 amino acids. CDR3: CASSGGQGPYYEQYF. DNA of the CDR3: TGTGCCAGCAGTGGAGGACAGGGGCCATACTACGAGCAGTACTTC.

The chain uses TRBV7-9 and TRBJ1-3; D uncertain. This CDR3 comprises 15 residues. Trimming cost V 5 bases and J 6 bases, with 17 bases left between them. Germline V CDR1 and CDR2: SEHNR, FQNEAQ (reference sequence). The CDR3 sequence: CASSPRVEAANTIYF. The CDR3 DNA follows: TGTGCCAGCAGCCCCAGAGTGGAGGCCGCAAACACCATATATTTT.

This clone was seen more than once but under ten times. This chain links TRBV4-1 with TRBJ2-2; no clear D gene. Germline CDR1 reads MGHRA; CDR2 reads YSYEKL. The CDR3 sequence is 13 residues long. The V end lost 6 bases, the J end lost 5 bases, and 10 bases lay between the germline ends. The CDR3 sequence: CASSPLLTGELFF. In DNA, the CDR3 is TGCGCCAGCAGTCCCCTGCTAACCGGGGAGCTGTTTTTT.

This sequence joins TRBV30 and TRBJ1-6; D might be TRBD1 (6 bases). Germline lookup yields CDR1 GTSNPN and CDR2 SVGIG (reference sequence). The CDR3 is made up of 14 amino acids. Trimming took 5 bases from V and 7 from J, leaving 15 bases between them. CDR3 nucleotide sequence: TGTGCCTGGCTTACCGGGACACAAAATTCACCCCTCCACTTT. Protein: CAWLTGTQNSPLHF.

This rearrangement joins TRBV13 to TRBJ1-1, with 7 bases lining up with TRBD1. Trimming at V came to 4 bases and at J to 4 bases, leaving 12 bases not matched to a gene. The CDR3 sequence is 16 residues long. The V gene's germline CDR1 is PRHDT and CDR2 FYEKMQ (reference sequence). The DNA of the CDR3 is TGTGCCAGCAGCTCCCGGGAGACAGGGAAGGGCACTGAAGCTTTCTTT. Translating it yields CASSSRETGKGTEAFF.

The chain is built from TRBV11-2 and TRBJ1-5, with D tentatively TRBD1 (5 bases). The germline V gene encodes CDR1 SGHAT and CDR2 FQNNGV. The CDR3 covers 14 residues. The V gene lost 1 base and the J gene lost 6 bases, with 10 bases spanning the gap. The CDR3 bases are TGTGCCAGCAGCTTAGTCGGGGGTCGTCAGCCCCAGCATTTT. Translated, it gives CASSLVGGRQPQHF.

CDR3 DNA sequence: TGCGCCAGCAGCTGGGACCTGGACGGGACTTATGGCTACACCTTC. This sequence encodes CASSWDLDGTYGYTF. V gene TRBV5-1 combines with J gene TRBJ1-2, with D possibly matching TRBD1 (5 bases). Trimming removed 3 bases from V and 5 bases from J, with 17 bases in between. The germline V gene encodes CDR1 SGHRS and CDR2 YFSETQ. The CDR3 runs 15 residues.

The genes are TRBV28 and TRBJ1-2; D may be TRBD1 (6 bases). This CDR3 region has 15 residues. Trimming left V 6 bases short and J 8 bases short, with 22 bases between. The germline V gene has CDR1 MDHEN and CDR2 SYDVKM. CDR3 residues: CASRVSGRGARGYTF. In nucleotides, the CDR3 is TGTGCCAGCAGAGTTTCAGGTCGGGGGGCTAGAGGCTACACCTTC.

The rearrangement links TRBV20-1 to TRBJ1-2; the D is unclear. V dropped 7 bases and J dropped 4 bases, with 10 bases sitting between them. This CDR3 spans 11 amino acids. Germline V CDR1 and CDR2: DFQATT, SNEGSKA (reference sequence). Here the CDR3 DNA reads TGCAGTGGAACAGACACCTATGGCTACACCTTC. Protein product: CSGTDTYGYTF.